This is a list of T cell receptor beta chains from one sample in a study of T cells in Graves' hyperthyroidism and ophthalmopathy. TCRdb independently ran MiXCR on the multiplex PCR reads; one entry per CDR3 protein. The sample holds hundreds of thousands of distinct CDR3 sequences, over 12% seen once. Material for sequencing was blood. Receptor source: a woman in her thirties or forties with Graves' ophthalmopathy. The CDR3 runs from the conserved cysteine through the conserved F or W. Each record gives: CDR3 protein, CDR3 DNA, J gene, V gene, D gene, clone size. A D gene is named only where the DNA matches it firmly. Only some rows state a clone size, as once, few, many or a class for expanded clones.

CDR3aa: CASRSRRAASF; CDR3nt: TGTGCCAGCAGATCCCGGCGGGCAGCCTCCTTC; j_gene: TRBJ1-2; v_gene: TRBV12-3/TRBV12-4; d_gene: -; abundance: few
CDR3aa: CASSLGREDYGYTF; CDR3nt: TGCGCCAGCAGCTTGGGCAGGGAGGACTATGGCTACACCTTC; j_gene: TRBJ1-2; v_gene: TRBV5-1; d_gene: -; abundance: many
CDR3aa: CASSQGPTGGQPQHF; CDR3nt: TGTGCCAGCAGCCAGGGCCCTACGGGCGGTCAGCCCCAGCATTTT; j_gene: TRBJ1-5; v_gene: TRBV3-1; d_gene: -; abundance: -
CDR3aa: CASSSGSVNTGELFF; CDR3nt: TGTGCCAGCAGCTCCGGGAGTGTGAACACCGGGGAGCTGTTTTTT; j_gene: TRBJ2-2; v_gene: TRBV7-3; d_gene: -; abundance: few
CDR3aa: CASSLSIVVRLAGIPDTGELFF; CDR3nt: TGTGCCAGCAGTTTAAGTATTGTTGTTAGACTAGCGGGAATTCCCGACACCGGGGAGCTGTTTTTT; j_gene: TRBJ2-2; v_gene: TRBV12-3/TRBV12-4; d_gene: TRBD2; abundance: few
CDR3aa: CATSDPFRENTGELFF; CDR3nt: TGTGCCACCAGTGACCCGTTCCGGGAAAACACCGGGGAGCTGTTTTTT; j_gene: TRBJ2-2; v_gene: TRBV24-1; d_gene: -; abundance: few
CDR3aa: CASSPGTVNYGYTF; CDR3nt: TGTGCCAGCAGCCCAGGGACAGTTAACTATGGCTACACCTTC; j_gene: TRBJ1-2; v_gene: TRBV12-3/TRBV12-4; d_gene: TRBD1; abundance: many
CDR3aa: CASSLVTSVNTGELFF; CDR3nt: TGTGCCAGCAGTTTAGTGACCTCAGTCAACACCGGGGAGCTGTTTTTT; j_gene: TRBJ2-2; v_gene: TRBV27; d_gene: -; abundance: many
CDR3aa: CASSPGGGKAYGYTF; CDR3nt: TGTGCCAGCAGCCCCGGAGGGGGGAAGGCCTATGGCTACACCTTC; j_gene: TRBJ1-2; v_gene: TRBV12-3/TRBV12-4; d_gene: -; abundance: few
CDR3aa: CASSLAGPDFVIYF; CDR3nt: TGTGCCAGCAGTTTAGCCGGGCCCGATTTTGTCATATATTTT; j_gene: TRBJ1-3; v_gene: TRBV12-3/TRBV12-4; d_gene: -; abundance: many
CDR3aa: CASSRTSGSVLGYEQYF; CDR3nt: TGTGCCAGCAGCCGGACTAGCGGGAGCGTCCTGGGCTACGAGCAGTACTTC; j_gene: TRBJ2-7; v_gene: TRBV11-2; d_gene: TRBD2; abundance: -
CDR3aa: CASSPTWEGTEAFF; CDR3nt: TGTGCCAGCAGCCCGACCTGGGAGGGCACTGAAGCTTTCTTT; j_gene: TRBJ1-1; v_gene: TRBV28; d_gene: -; abundance: many
CDR3aa: CSARPPGGRYEQYF; CDR3nt: TGCAGTGCTAGACCGCCGGGAGGCCGGTACGAGCAGTACTTC; j_gene: TRBJ2-7; v_gene: TRBV20-1; d_gene: TRBD2; abundance: many
CDR3aa: CASSHPGASSMEEQYF; CDR3nt: TGTGCCAGCAGTCACCCCGGAGCTAGCTCGATGGAAGAGCAGTACTTC; j_gene: TRBJ2-7; v_gene: TRBV6-4; d_gene: -; abundance: -
CDR3aa: CSATDISNYEQYF; CDR3nt: TGCAGTGCGACAGACATCTCCAACTACGAGCAGTACTTC; j_gene: TRBJ2-7; v_gene: TRBV20-1; d_gene: -; abundance: few
CDR3aa: CASSVVASGRPDEQYF; CDR3nt: TGTGCCAGCAGCGTAGTGGCTAGCGGGAGGCCCGACGAGCAGTACTTC; j_gene: TRBJ2-7; v_gene: TRBV9; d_gene: TRBD2; abundance: many
CDR3aa: CASRRTGGATNYGYTF; CDR3nt: TGTGCCAGCAGACGAACAGGGGGAGCCACTAACTATGGCTACACCTTC; j_gene: TRBJ1-2; v_gene: TRBV7-2; d_gene: TRBD1; abundance: many
CDR3aa: CASSLDYYYEQYF; CDR3nt: TGTGCCAGCAGCTTAGATTACTACTACGAGCAGTACTTC; j_gene: TRBJ2-7; v_gene: TRBV7-2; d_gene: -; abundance: many
CDR3aa: CASSDYGRQETQYF; CDR3nt: TGTGCCAGCAGTGATTATGGACGTCAAGAGACCCAGTACTTC; j_gene: TRBJ2-5; v_gene: TRBV25-1; d_gene: -; abundance: many
CDR3aa: CASTRTGGSYGYTF; CDR3nt: TGTGCCAGCACCCGGACAGGGGGCAGTTATGGCTACACCTTC; j_gene: TRBJ1-2; v_gene: TRBV6-2/TRBV6-3; d_gene: TRBD1; abundance: -